The 19 T cell receptor beta chains below all came from one sample that was sequenced in a study of radiation and T cells in renal cell carcinoma. Time point in this sample: blood 4 weeks post-SBRT, at nephrectomy. Treatment specified: 15 Gy SBRT to primary tumor, nephrectomy 4 weeks later. The data were produced by immunoSEQ multiplex PCR, yet TCRdb's version contains in-frame clones alone and is incomplete. The sample carries more than 60,000 clones, around four fifths recorded once. This specimen was blood, taken from a patient whose treatment included radiotherapy and nephrectomy. These receptors were taken from a woman aged 55 to 70 with renal cell carcinoma.

The chain uses TRBV29-1 and TRBJ2-5; 11 positions agree with TRBD1. V was pared by 3 bases and J by 5 bases, with 2 bases of the junction left unmatched. The V gene's germline CDR1 is SQVTM and CDR2 ANQGSEA. The CDR3 consists of 13 residues. The CDR3 nucleotides are TGCAGCGTTGAGGACAGGGGGCTTGAGACCCAGTACTTC. Translated, it gives CSVEDRGLETQYF.

The V call is TRBV6-5, the J call TRBJ1-1; 8 bases align to TRBD1. The CDR3 spans 15 residues. Germline V CDR1 and CDR2: MNHEY, SVGAGI. J was trimmed by 4 bases and V by 6 bases; bases with no gene match: 10. The CDR3 DNA follows: TGTGCCAGCAGGGGGATTGGGACAGGCGTCACTGAAGCTTTCTTT. As protein: CASRGIGTGVTEAFF.

This clone has a count of ten or more. As DNA, the CDR3 is TGTGCCAGCAGTCCTTACAACACCAATCAGCCCCAGCATTTT. Encoded protein: CASSPYNTNQPQHF. The chain combines TRBV27 with TRBJ1-5, with D unclear. Germline CDR1 MNHEY, CDR2 SMNVEV (reference sequence). The V end was cut by 5 bases, the J end by 3 bases, with 11 bases between. The CDR3 totals 14 residues.

The chain couples TRBV2 to TRBJ2-5, with 8 nucleotides matching TRBD2. CDR1 and CDR2 (germline): SNHLY, FYNNEI. The CDR3 has 14 amino acids. The ends lost 7 bases at V and 2 bases at J; junction bases unmatched: 6. CDR3 coding DNA: TGTGCCAGCACGGCTAGCGGGCGACAAGAGACCCAGTACTTC. This translates into CASTASGRQETQYF.

The chain links TRBV29-1 to TRBJ2-7; possible D gene TRBD1, 6 bases. Germline V gene lookup returns CDR1 SQVTM and CDR2 ANQGSEA. CDR3 length: 11 residues. Trimming left V 7 bases short and J 3 bases short, with 10 bases between. The chain's CDR3 is CSAYRDYEQYF. The CDR3 DNA reads as TGCAGCGCTTACAGGGACTACGAGCAGTACTTC.

The rearrangement links TRBV10-3 to TRBJ1-3; no definite D call. This CDR3 region has 14 residues. Looked up from germline, CDR1 is ENHRY and CDR2 is SYGVKD. V was cut by 8 bases and J by 0 bases, with 11 bases left in between. CDR3 in DNA: TGTGCCATCGGCCCCCTCTTCTCTGGAAACACCATATATTTT. This translates into CAIGPLFSGNTIYF.

The chain has TRBV7-2 and TRBJ2-6; the D is unclear. The CDR3 is 16 residues long. V was cut by 2 bases and J by 0 bases, with 8 bases left in between. The germline CDR1 and CDR2 sequences are SGHTA and FQGNSA. In DNA form, the CDR3 reads TGTGCCAGCAGCTTACCCCGAAGCTCTGGGGCCAACGTCCTGACTTTC. Amino acid sequence: CASSLPRSSGANVLTF.

The genes are TRBV9 and TRBJ1-3, with D perhaps matching TRBD1 (5 bases). Trimming left V 0 bases short and J 2 bases short, with 15 bases between. The CDR3 covers 17 residues. Germline V CDR1 and CDR2: SGDLS, YYNGEE. CDR3 bases: TGTGCCAGCAGCGTAGATGAGCCAGGGTTGGCTGGAAACACCATATATTTT. Amino acids: CASSVDEPGLAGNTIYF. Filled out from reference TRBV9 and TRBJ1-3, the complete variable domain reads DSGVTQTPKHLITATGQRVTLRCSPRSGDLSVYWYQQSLDQGLQFLIQYYNGEERAKGNILERFSAQQFPDLHSELNLSSLELGDSALYFCASSVDEPGLAGNTIYFGEGSWLTVV.

This clone showed up just once. The V and J genes are TRBV5-1 and TRBJ2-5, with D tentatively TRBD1 (5 bases). The germline V gene encodes CDR1 SGHRS and CDR2 YFSETQ. V shed 6 bases and J shed 4 bases, with 13 bases lying between them. This CDR3 region has 13 residues. CDR3 DNA: TGCGCCAGCACACCGCAGGGTGCAGAGACCCAGTACTTC. Protein product: CASTPQGAETQYF.

The rearrangement uses TRBV9 and TRBJ2-1; D possibly corresponds to TRBD2 (5 bases). This CDR3 is built from 16 residues. Per germline, CDR1 SGDLS and CDR2 YYNGEE. V was clipped by 0 bases and J by 1 base, with 11 bases between them. CDR3 sequence reads: CASSVAGVGSYNEQFF. The CDR3 bases are TGTGCCAGCAGCGTAGCCGGGGTAGGGTCCTACAATGAGCAGTTCTTC.

The chain couples TRBV7-9 to TRBJ1-1; D is perhaps TRBD1 (6 bases). V lost 5 bases, J lost 4 bases, and 11 bases lay in between. CDR3 length: 13 residues. From germline, CDR1 is SEHNR and CDR2 FQNEAQ (reference sequence). The CDR3 is CASSPYRATEAFF. The CDR3, as DNA: TGTGCCAGCAGCCCATACAGGGCCACTGAAGCTTTCTTT.

This clone was seen only once. This chain connects TRBV19 to TRBJ1-1; 10 bases are a match to TRBD1. The CDR3 runs to 15 residues. Per the germline V gene, CDR1 is LNHDA and CDR2 is SQIVND (reference sequence). With 3 bases clipped from V and 5 bases from J, the junction kept 6 bases outside the gene matches. CDR3 coding DNA: TGTGCCAGTAGTATCCGGACAGGGGGAGGAACTGAAGCTTTCTTT. This sequence encodes CASSIRTGGGTEAFF. Supplemented by reference TRBV19 and TRBJ1-1, the full variable domain reads DGGITQSPKYLFRKEGQNVTLSCEQNLNHDAMYWYRQDPGQGLRLIYYSQIVNDFQKGDIAEGYSVSREKKESFPLTVTSAQKNPTAFYLCASSIRTGGGTEAFFGQGTRLTVV.

This clone was picked up one time. Other DNA sequences in this sample translate to the same CDR3. The chain has TRBV6-5 and TRBJ1-2; no definite D call. The length of the CDR3 is 13 residues. The V gene lost 3 bases and the J gene lost 8 bases, with 13 bases spanning the gap. Germline lookup yields CDR1 MNHEY and CDR2 SVGAGI. The CDR3 sequence is CASSYSGLEGYTF. CDR3 in DNA: TGTGCCAGCAGTTATTCCGGGCTTGAGGGCTACACCTTC.

The rearrangement uses TRBV30 and TRBJ1-6; tentative D call: TRBD1 (5 bases). Germline CDR1 is GTSNPN and CDR2 is SVGIG (reference sequence). The V end lost 2 bases, the J end lost 4 bases, and 9 bases lay between the germline ends. The CDR3 is made up of 14 amino acids. The CDR3 loop reads CAWSRTRYNSPLHF. The CDR3 DNA is TGTGCCTGGAGTCGGACAAGGTATAATTCACCCCTCCACTTT.

The table lists this clone with a few counts. This sequence joins TRBV6-5 and TRBJ1-1; 7 bases map to TRBD1. Per the germline V gene, CDR1 is MNHEY and CDR2 is SVGAGI. CDR3 length: 15 amino acids. Unmatched junction bases numbered 8, after V lost 6 bases and J lost 1 base. CDR3 residues: CASRLSTGWNTEAFF. The DNA of the CDR3 is TGTGCCAGCAGGCTCTCGACAGGGTGGAACACTGAAGCTTTCTTT.

The chain couples TRBV6-5 to TRBJ1-2; no definite D call. CDR1 and CDR2 from the germline V gene are MNHEY and SVGAGI. V was trimmed by 0 bases and J by 3 bases, leaving 8 bases between them. This CDR3 is built from 14 residues. CDR3 sequence: CASSYSAGHYGYTF. CDR3 DNA: TGTGCCAGCAGTTACTCTGCCGGACACTATGGCTACACCTTC.

The rearrangement links TRBV28 to TRBJ2-3; a possible D gene is TRBD1 (6 bases). The CDR3 covers 12 residues. V lost 6 bases and J 6 bases, leaving 10 bases between the germline ends. CDR1 and CDR2 from the germline V gene are MDHEN and SYDVKM. CDR3 sequence reads: CASRQGMDTQYF. The CDR3 nucleotides read TGTGCCAGCAGACAGGGCATGGATACGCAGTATTTT.

V gene TRBV7-3 combines with J gene TRBJ1-3; D remains ambiguous. CDR3 length: 14 amino acids. Trimming cost V 5 bases and J 0 bases, with 8 bases left between them. Per the germline V gene, CDR1 is SGHTA and CDR2 is FQGTGA. CDR3 loop: CASSRGSSGNTIYF. The CDR3 nucleotides read TGTGCCAGCAGCCGAGGAAGCTCTGGAAACACCATATATTTT.

This clone was observed a handful of times. The CDR3 here is CASTSNPAYEQYF. DNA for the CDR3: TGTGCCAGTACCTCAAACCCAGCGTACGAGCAGTACTTC. The chain uses TRBV19 and TRBJ2-7; D gene unclear. Germline V gene sequence: CDR1 LNHDA, CDR2 SQIVND (reference sequence). V lost 7 bases and J lost 4, with 14 bases in between. This CDR3 has 13 amino acids.